The subject of this entry is one TCR beta chain. The antigen remains unidentified. The table came from immunoSEQ multiplex PCR; TCRdb's copy has only in-frame clones and leaves some out. The table shows over 100,000 clones, with about nine tenths occurring only once. This entry belongs to a study of T cell responses to AZD1222 COVID-19 vaccine. Study results and caveats: Just a handful of AZD1222 recipients were seropositive at baseline. Donors in the cohort were predominantly white British and more often female, and clonal diversity was possibly underestimated. All repertoire sampling was performed exclusively after the peak T cell response.

Germline loops: CDR1 MNHEY, CDR2 SMNVEV (reference sequence). V lost 3 bases, J lost 0 bases, and 7 bases lay in between. This CDR3 has 14 amino acids. The material was peripheral blood, obtained on day 0 of AZD1222 vaccination. The sequence was collected from an adult in good health. The chain recombines TRBV27 with TRBJ2-3; unclear D gene. In DNA, the CDR3 is TGTGCCAGCAGTTTCTCAGCTAGCACAGATACGCAGTATTTT. This sequence encodes CASSFSASTDTQYF.